The T cell receptor beta chain under discussion was sequenced for a study of regulatory T cells in long-lasting Graves disease. Notes on the study in general: Newly diagnosed patients shared about a thousand public clonotypes; persistent patients shared approximately 2,700.

This clonotype was detected many times. Its specificity is unknown. Described time point: newly diagnosed GD, antithyroid drugs for less than 3 months. The authors made the TCR library using RNA they extracted from PBMCs. Patients with Graves' disease were diagnosed by American Thyroid Association guidelines. TCR beta libraries were built with iRepertoire HTBI primers and Arm-PCR of CDR3 regions. MiXCR was run by TCRdb on the multiplex PCR reads, yielding one entry per CDR3 protein. The sample contains about 400,000 distinct CDR3 sequences, roughly 17% of which appear only once. V shed 1 base, J shed 11 bases, and the junction held 12 bases outside the gene matches. This CDR3 has 15 amino acids. The V gene's germline CDR1 is SGHRS and CDR2 YFSETQ. The sample was also linked to a second study, of T cells in Graves' hyperthyroidism and ophthalmopathy. That source adds: Appearing also in blood were most of the thyroid clonotypes expanded above 0.001.

The receptor's source is a woman in her late teens or twenties with Graves disease. The chain uses TRBV5-1 and TRBJ1-5; 7 bases agree with TRBD1. Sequences were derived from peripheral blood mononuclear cells (PBMCs), sampled at new diagnosis, from a patient treated with antithyroid drugs. In DNA, the CDR3 is TGCGCCAGCAGCTTGAACGGCCAGGCTACAGGGGCCCAGCATTTT. Its protein product is CASSLNGQATGAQHF.